These 21 T cell receptor beta chains were all obtained from the same sample, sequenced in a study of human T cells and chemical hapten exposure. Time point: pre-sensitization, week 0. Treatment meaning: therapeutic diphenylcyclopropenone sensitization with weekly scalp DPC. TCRdb processed the RACE reads anew with MiXCR; each CDR3 protein has one entry. The sample records some 70,000 distinct CDR3 sequences, about a tenth being singletons. The sequencing used whole blood, collected in connection with sensitization to the hapten diphenylcyclopropenone (DPC). The receptors stem from a woman aged 50 to 65 with alopecia areata. Some clones in this sample may be carry-over from other donors' samples.

This clonotype was seen a handful of times. The chain combines TRBV9 with TRBJ2-1; possibly TRBD1 or TRBD2 for D (5 bases each). V was pared by 0 bases and J by 8 bases, with 12 bases between. This CDR3 contains 14 residues. Germline assignment: CDR1 SGDLS and CDR2 YYNGEE. CDR3 residues: CASSVAPRGDEQFF. DNA of the CDR3: TGTGCCAGCAGCGTAGCTCCCCGAGGGGATGAGCAGTTCTTC.

This clonotype was found many times. V gene TRBV7-9 combines with J gene TRBJ2-3; D is unresolved. CDR1 is SEHNR, CDR2 FQNEAQ, per germline (reference sequence). The CDR3 runs 15 residues. Trimming took 2 bases from V and 1 from J, leaving 10 bases between them. As DNA, the CDR3 is TGTGCCAGCAGCTTACGGAGAAGTGGCACAGATACGCAGTATTTT. It specifies CASSLRRSGTDTQYF.

The genes are TRBV7-3 and TRBJ1-6; D is uncertain. The CDR3 consists of 14 residues. Trimming left V 1 base short and J 7 bases short, with 8 bases between. From germline, CDR1 is SGHTA and CDR2 FQGTGA. This chain's CDR3 is CASSLRGQNSPLHF. CDR3 DNA sequence: TGTGCCAGCAGCTTAAGGGGTCAAAATTCACCCCTCCACTTT.

This clonotype was found a few times. The chain is built from TRBV28 and TRBJ1-5; 10 bases match TRBD1. The CDR3 is 18 amino acids. Germline trimming cut 4 bases from V and 1 base from J; bases unmatched to any gene: 10. Germline CDR1 is MDHEN and CDR2 is SYDVKM. The DNA for the CDR3 is TGTGCCAGCAGTTCAGGGGGGACAGGGGTTCTGAGCAATCAGCCCCAGCATTTT. It codes for CASSSGGTGVLSNQPQHF.

Many counts were recorded for this clonotype. CDR3 sequence reads: CSATSGRLHNEQFF. DNA of the CDR3: TGCAGTGCGACTAGCGGGAGGCTCCACAATGAGCAGTTCTTC. The chain carries TRBV20-1 and TRBJ2-1, with TRBD2 matching over 13 bases. V lost 6 bases to trimming and J lost 5 bases; unmatched junction nucleotides: 4. Germline lookup yields CDR1 DFQATT and CDR2 SNEGSKA (reference sequence). The CDR3 sequence is 14 residues long.

This clonotype was detected ten times or more. The rearrangement joins TRBV5-6 to TRBJ1-2; possible D gene TRBD1, 6 bases. The V and J ends lost 0 bases and 0 bases respectively, with 12 bases between them. Germline assignment: CDR1 SGHDT and CDR2 YYEEEE. CDR3 length equals 16 residues. This chain's CDR3 is CASSLAAQGTNYGYTF. The CDR3, as DNA: TGTGCCAGCAGCTTGGCTGCACAGGGCACTAACTATGGCTACACCTTC.

This clonotype was picked up many times. The chain joins TRBV24-1 to TRBJ1-4; D gene unclear. The V gene's germline CDR1 is KGHDR and CDR2 SFDVKD. The CDR3 is 16 amino acids. Trimming took 3 bases from V and 0 from J, leaving 10 bases between them. CDR3 amino acids: CATSDPSSATNEKLFF. The CDR3 DNA reads as TGTGCCACCAGTGATCCCTCAAGTGCAACTAATGAAAAACTGTTTTTT.

This clonotype was counted ten times or more. The chain carries TRBV28 and TRBJ1-1; no reliable D call. V was pared by 10 bases and J by 8 bases, with 11 bases between. In germline, CDR1 is MDHEN, CDR2 SYDVKM. This CDR3 has 10 amino acids. The CDR3 coding sequence is TGTGCCACCCGGTATTTGGAAGCTTTCTTT. Translated, it gives CATRYLEAFF.

The gene calls are TRBV5-1 and TRBJ2-2; TRBD1 is a possible D gene (5 bases). Deletions cut 1 base from V and 2 bases from J, with 12 bases between. Germline values: CDR1 SGHRS, CDR2 YFSETQ. CDR3 length equals 16 residues. The CDR3 sequence is CASSLYQGSNTGELFF. In DNA, the CDR3 is TGCGCCAGCAGCTTGTATCAGGGCTCAAACACCGGGGAGCTGTTTTTT.

This clonotype has a handful of counts. The V gene is TRBV6-2 or TRBV6-3, the J gene TRBJ2-3; 9 bases are shared with TRBD1. The ends lost 5 bases at V and 5 bases at J; junction bases unmatched: 8. The CDR3 runs 15 residues. The germline V gene encodes CDR1 MNHEY and CDR2 SVGEGT. The CDR3 loop is CASSEGQGTGDTQYF. CDR3 DNA: TGTGCCAGCAGTGAAGGACAGGGGACTGGAGATACGCAGTATTTT.

This clonotype has ten or more counts. The V call is TRBV5-5, the J call TRBJ2-2; possibly TRBD1 or TRBD2 for D (5 bases each). Germline CDR1 SGHKS, CDR2 YYEKEE (reference sequence). This CDR3 has 13 amino acids. V was pared by 4 bases and J by 7 bases, with 11 bases between. DNA for the CDR3: TGTGCCAGCAGCCCTGGGGGACGCGGGGAGCTGTTTTTT. Translated, it gives CASSPGGRGELFF.

As for this clonotype: Just one base apart from a much larger clone, this may be a read error. V gene TRBV28 combines with J gene TRBJ2-7; TRBD1 matches 7 bases. Germline CDR1 MDHEN, CDR2 SYDVKM. The CDR3 contains 15 residues. The CDR3 is CVSRNRDSSPYEQYF. Written as DNA, the CDR3 is TGTGTCAGCAGAAACCGGGACAGTTCTCCCTACGAGCAGTACTTC.

This clonotype was picked up many times. The chain recombines TRBV20-1 with TRBJ2-3, with D tentatively TRBD1 (6 bases). CDR3 size: 15 residues. Trimming left V 3 bases short and J 2 bases short, with 15 bases between. Germline loops: CDR1 DFQATT, CDR2 SNEGSKA (reference sequence). The CDR3, as DNA: TGCAGTGCTAGGCCCGGACAGCCCTACACAGATACGCAGTATTTT. It encodes CSARPGQPYTDTQYF.

This clonotype came up many times. The chain recombines TRBV5-8 with TRBJ1-2; maybe TRBD1 (6 bases). CDR1 is SGHTS, CDR2 YDEGEE, per germline. The CDR3 contains 16 residues. Trimming removed 2 bases at V and 6 bases at J, with 20 bases between. The CDR3 region is CASSFGQPETPNGYTF. The CDR3 bases are TGTGCCAGCAGCTTCGGACAGCCTGAGACGCCAAATGGCTACACCTTC.

This clonotype has just a few counts. The V and J genes are TRBV12-3 or TRBV12-4 and TRBJ1-1; 9 bases map to TRBD1. CDR3 size: 13 residues. Unmatched junction bases numbered 7, after V lost 6 bases and J lost 8 bases. The CDR3 sequence: CASRLQGAREAFF. The CDR3 DNA reads TGTGCCAGCAGATTACAGGGGGCGAGGGAAGCTTTCTTT.

This clonotype was observed a handful of times. This chain uses TRBV20-1 with TRBJ2-5, with TRBD2 matching over 10 bases. Germline CDR1 reads DFQATT; CDR2 reads SNEGSKA (reference sequence). This CDR3 is 16 amino acids long. V was clipped by 2 bases and J by 5 bases; unmatched bases: 11. Here the CDR3 DNA reads TGCAGTGCTAGATCACTAGAAGCGGGGGGGAAGGAGACCCAGTACTTC. This gives the protein CSARSLEAGGKETQYF.

This clonotype was seen only a few times. V is TRBV29-1 and J is TRBJ2-3; D may be TRBD2 (6 bases). Germline V gene data show CDR1 as SQVTM and CDR2 as ANQGSEA. Trimming left V 1 base short and J 0 bases short, with 14 bases between. The CDR3 is 16 amino acids. DNA for the CDR3: TGCAGCGTTGAAGGGGTCGAGGGACTGAGCACAGATACGCAGTATTTT. Protein sequence: CSVEGVEGLSTDTQYF.

This clonotype was counted ten times or more. The V and J genes are TRBV7-9 and TRBJ2-7; D assignment may be TRBD1 or TRBD2 (5 bases each). Germline V gene data show CDR1 as SEHNR and CDR2 as FQNEAQ (reference sequence). The CDR3 is made up of 15 amino acids. Trimming removed 4 bases from V and 1 base from J, with 14 bases in between. CDR3 nucleotides: TGTGCCAGCAGCTCGGGGACCGTAGGGTCCTACGAGCAGTACTTC. It yields the protein CASSSGTVGSYEQYF.

This clonotype was counted ten times or more. This chain uses TRBV6-6 with TRBJ2-1, with a tentative D call TRBD2 (6 bases). CDR1 and CDR2 (germline): MNHNY, SVGAGI (reference sequence). The CDR3 has 15 residues. V was clipped by 6 bases and J by 0 bases, with 12 bases between them. The CDR3 nucleotides are TGTGCCAGCAGCTTAGCGGCCAGCTCCTACAATGAGCAGTTCTTC. Protein product: CASSLAASSYNEQFF.

The sample holds many counts of this clonotype. The J gene is TRBJ2-5, the V gene TRBV7-9; perhaps TRBD1 as D (7 bases). V was pared by 4 bases and J by 2 bases, with 11 bases between. This CDR3 contains 14 residues. Per the germline V gene, CDR1 is SEHNR and CDR2 is FQNEAQ (reference sequence). Here the CDR3 reads CASSSTGTQETQYF. CDR3 bases: TGTGCCAGCAGCTCGACAGGGACTCAAGAGACCCAGTACTTC.

This clonotype was seen repeatedly, ten times or more. The rearrangement joins TRBV2 to TRBJ2-7; 8 bases fit TRBD2. Looked up from germline, CDR1 is SNHLY and CDR2 is FYNNEI. With V trimmed by 6 bases and J by 3 bases, 7 bases remained unmatched. The CDR3 is 14 amino acids. CDR3: CASSRGLAGYEQYF. In DNA form, the CDR3 reads TGTGCCAGCAGCAGAGGGCTAGCGGGCTACGAGCAGTACTTC.